The present entry profiles one TCR beta chain with its context. Assay execution proceeded at the deep level. TCRdb's copy holds only in-frame clones and misses some; the assay was immunoSEQ multiplex PCR. The table includes over a million clones, roughly 97% detected once. Germline loops: CDR1 SGHAT, CDR2 FQNNGV. The CDR3 extends over 12 amino acids. V was clipped by 0 bases and J by 8 bases, with 5 bases between them. Recent vaccinations or acute infections were absent in the healthy HIV-negative adult donors. These data come from a study of shared clonotypes between healthy human individuals. Study overall: Ranging from 18 to 49 in age, donors were two women and a few men.

This TCR was recovered from a young man in good health. What was sequenced was naive CD4+ T cells sorted from blood. This sample's subset: CD45RA+ positively selected. The gene calls are TRBV11-2 and TRBJ2-1, with D uncertain. The CDR3 region is CASSLDRDEQFF. In DNA, the CDR3 is TGTGCCAGCAGCTTAGATCGAGATGAGCAGTTCTTC. Complete variable domain (other parts from reference TRBV11-2 and TRBJ2-1): EAGVAQSPRYKIIEKRQSVAFWCNPISGHATLYWYQQILGQGPKLLIQFQNNGVVDDSQLPKDRFSAERLKGVDSTLKIQPAKLEDSAVYLCASSLDRDEQFFGPGTRLTVL.